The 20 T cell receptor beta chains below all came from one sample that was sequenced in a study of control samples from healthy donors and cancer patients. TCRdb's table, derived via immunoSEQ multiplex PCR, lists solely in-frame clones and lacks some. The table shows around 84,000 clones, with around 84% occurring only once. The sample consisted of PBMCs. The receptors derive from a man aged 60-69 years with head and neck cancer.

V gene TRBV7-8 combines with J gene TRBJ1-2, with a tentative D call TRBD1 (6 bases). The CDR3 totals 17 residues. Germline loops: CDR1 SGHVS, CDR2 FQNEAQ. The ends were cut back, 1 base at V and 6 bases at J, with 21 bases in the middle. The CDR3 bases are TGTGCCAGCAGCTTAGTAGTTTTCTTCAGGGGCGCGGATGGCTACACCTTC. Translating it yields CASSLVVFFRGADGYTF. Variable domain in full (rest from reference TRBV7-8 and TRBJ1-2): GAGVSQSPRYKVAKRGQDVALRCDPISGHVSLFWYQQALGQGPEFLTYFQNEAQLDKSGLPSDRFFAERPEGSVSTLKIQRTQQEDSAVYLCASSLVVFFRGADGYTFGSGTRLTVV.

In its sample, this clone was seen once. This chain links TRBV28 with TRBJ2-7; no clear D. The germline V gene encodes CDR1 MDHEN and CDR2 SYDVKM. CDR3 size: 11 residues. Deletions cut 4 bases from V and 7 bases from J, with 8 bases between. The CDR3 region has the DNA TGTGCCAGCAGTTCCCTCAGGGAGCAGTACTTC. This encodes CASSSLREQYF.

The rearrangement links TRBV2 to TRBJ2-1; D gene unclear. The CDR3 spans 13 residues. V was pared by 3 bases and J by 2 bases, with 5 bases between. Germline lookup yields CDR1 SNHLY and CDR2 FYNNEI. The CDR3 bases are TGTGCCAGCAGTGAGAGGCCCTACAATGAGCAGTTCTTC. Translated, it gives CASSERPYNEQFF.

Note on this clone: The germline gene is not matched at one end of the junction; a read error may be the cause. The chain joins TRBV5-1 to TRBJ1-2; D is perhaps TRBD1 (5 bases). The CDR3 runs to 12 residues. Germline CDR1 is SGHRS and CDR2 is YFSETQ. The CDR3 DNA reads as TGCGCCAGCAGATTGGGGGAGGCTGGCTACACCTTC. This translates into CASRLGEAGYTF.

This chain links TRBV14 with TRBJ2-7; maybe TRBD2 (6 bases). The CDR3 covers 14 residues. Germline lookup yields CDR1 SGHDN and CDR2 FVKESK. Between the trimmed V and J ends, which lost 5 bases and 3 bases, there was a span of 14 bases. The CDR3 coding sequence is TGTGCCAGCAGCAAACGTAGCGGACTCTACGAGCAGTACTTC. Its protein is CASSKRSGLYEQYF.

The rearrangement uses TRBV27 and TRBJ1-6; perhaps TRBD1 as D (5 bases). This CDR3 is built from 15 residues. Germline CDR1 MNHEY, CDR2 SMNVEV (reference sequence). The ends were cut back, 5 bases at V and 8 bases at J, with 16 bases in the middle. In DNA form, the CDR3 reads TGTGCCAGCAGTCCACGACAGAAATTCGATTCACCCCTCCACTTT. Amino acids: CASSPRQKFDSPLHF.

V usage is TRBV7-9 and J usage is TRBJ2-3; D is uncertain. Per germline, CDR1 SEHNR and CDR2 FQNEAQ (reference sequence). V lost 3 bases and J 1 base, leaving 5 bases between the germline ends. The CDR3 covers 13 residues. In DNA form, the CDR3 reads TGTGCCAGCAGCTTTATAGGCACAGATACGCAGTATTTT. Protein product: CASSFIGTDTQYF.

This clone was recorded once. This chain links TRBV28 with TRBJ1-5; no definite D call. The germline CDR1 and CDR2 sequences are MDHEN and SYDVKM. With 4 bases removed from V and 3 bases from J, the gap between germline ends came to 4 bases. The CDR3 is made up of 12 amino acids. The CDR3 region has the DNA TGTGCCAGCAGTTCCCTCAATCAGCCCCAGCATTTT. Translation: CASSSLNQPQHF.

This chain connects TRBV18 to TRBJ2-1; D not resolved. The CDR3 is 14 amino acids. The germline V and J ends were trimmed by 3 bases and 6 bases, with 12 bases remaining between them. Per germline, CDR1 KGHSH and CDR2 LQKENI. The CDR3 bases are TGTGCCAGCTCACCGAACAGTTTCTTCAATGAGCAGTTCTTC. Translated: CASSPNSFFNEQFF.

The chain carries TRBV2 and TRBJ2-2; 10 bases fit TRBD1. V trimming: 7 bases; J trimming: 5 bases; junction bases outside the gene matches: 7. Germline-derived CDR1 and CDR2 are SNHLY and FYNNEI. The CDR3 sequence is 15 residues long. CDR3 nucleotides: TGTGCCAGCAAAACCGGACAGGGGGGGACCGGGGAGCTGTTTTTT. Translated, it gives CASKTGQGGTGELFF.

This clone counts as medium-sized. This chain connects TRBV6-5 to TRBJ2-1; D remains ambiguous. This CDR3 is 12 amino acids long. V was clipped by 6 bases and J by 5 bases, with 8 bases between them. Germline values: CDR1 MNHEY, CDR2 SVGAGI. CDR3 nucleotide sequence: TGTGCCAGCAGCCCCCGGAACAATGAGCAGTTCTTC. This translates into CASSPRNNEQFF.

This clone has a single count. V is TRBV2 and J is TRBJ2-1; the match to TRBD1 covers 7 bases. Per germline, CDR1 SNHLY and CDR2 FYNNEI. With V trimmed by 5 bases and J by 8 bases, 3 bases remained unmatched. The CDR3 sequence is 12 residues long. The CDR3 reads CASSRGTDEQFF. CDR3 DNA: TGTGCCAGCAGTAGAGGGACAGATGAGCAGTTCTTC. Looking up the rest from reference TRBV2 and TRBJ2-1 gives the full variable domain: EPEVTQTPSHQVTQMGQEVILRCVPISNHLYFYWYRQILGQKVEFLVSFYNNEISEKSEIFDDQFSVERPDGSNFTLKIRSTKLEDSAMYFCASSRGTDEQFFGPGTRLTVL.

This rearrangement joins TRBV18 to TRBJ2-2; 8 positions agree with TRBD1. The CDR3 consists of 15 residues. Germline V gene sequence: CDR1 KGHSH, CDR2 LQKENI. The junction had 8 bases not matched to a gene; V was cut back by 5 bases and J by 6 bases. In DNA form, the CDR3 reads TGTGCCAGCTCAGGTGACAGGGGATCTGCCGGGGAGCTGTTTTTT. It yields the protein CASSGDRGSAGELFF.

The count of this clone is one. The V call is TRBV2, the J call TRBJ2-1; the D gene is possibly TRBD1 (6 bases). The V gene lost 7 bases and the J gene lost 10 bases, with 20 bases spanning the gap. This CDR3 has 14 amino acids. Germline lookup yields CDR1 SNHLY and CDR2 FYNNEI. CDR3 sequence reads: CASKTGSIGGEQFF. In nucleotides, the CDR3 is TGTGCCAGCAAAACAGGGAGTATCGGAGGCGAGCAGTTCTTC. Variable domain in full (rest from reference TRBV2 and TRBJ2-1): EPEVTQTPSHQVTQMGQEVILRCVPISNHLYFYWYRQILGQKVEFLVSFYNNEISEKSEIFDDQFSVERPDGSNFTLKIRSTKLEDSAMYFCASKTGSIGGEQFFGPGTRLTVL.

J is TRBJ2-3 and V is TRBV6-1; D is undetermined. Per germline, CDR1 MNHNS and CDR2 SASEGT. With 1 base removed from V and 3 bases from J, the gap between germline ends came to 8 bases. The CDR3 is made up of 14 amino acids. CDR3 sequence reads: CASSEVGDTDTQYF. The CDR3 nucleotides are TGTGCCAGCAGTGAAGTTGGGGATACAGATACGCAGTATTTT.

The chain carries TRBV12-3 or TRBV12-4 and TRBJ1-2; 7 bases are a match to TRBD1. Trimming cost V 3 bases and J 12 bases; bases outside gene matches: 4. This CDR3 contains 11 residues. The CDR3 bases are TGTGCCAGCAGTTTCCAGGGGGAGGACACCTTC. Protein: CASSFQGEDTF.

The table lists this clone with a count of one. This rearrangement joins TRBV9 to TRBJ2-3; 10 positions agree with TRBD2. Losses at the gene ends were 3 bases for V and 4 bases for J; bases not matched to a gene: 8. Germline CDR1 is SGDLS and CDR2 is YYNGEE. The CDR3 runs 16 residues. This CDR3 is CASSAGLALKSDTQYF. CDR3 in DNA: TGTGCCAGCAGCGCGGGACTAGCGCTGAAGTCAGATACGCAGTATTTT.

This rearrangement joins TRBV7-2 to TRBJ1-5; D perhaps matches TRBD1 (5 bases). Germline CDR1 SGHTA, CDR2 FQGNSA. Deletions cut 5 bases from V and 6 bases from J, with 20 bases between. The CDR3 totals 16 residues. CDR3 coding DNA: TGTGCCAGCAGCATCGGGGCAGTTATGATGGGTCAGCCCCAGCATTTT. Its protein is CASSIGAVMMGQPQHF.

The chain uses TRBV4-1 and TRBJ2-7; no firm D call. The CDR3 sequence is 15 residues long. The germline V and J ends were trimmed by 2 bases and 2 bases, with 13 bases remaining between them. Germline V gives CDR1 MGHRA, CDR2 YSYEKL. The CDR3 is CASSQSPVYTYEQYF. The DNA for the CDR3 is TGCGCCAGCAGCCAAAGCCCCGTCTATACCTACGAGCAGTACTTC.

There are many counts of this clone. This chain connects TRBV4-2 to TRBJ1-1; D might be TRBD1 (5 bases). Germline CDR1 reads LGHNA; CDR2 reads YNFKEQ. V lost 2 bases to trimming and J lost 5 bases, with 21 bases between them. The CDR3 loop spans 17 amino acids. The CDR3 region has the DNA TGTGCCAGCAGCCAAAGGGGCCAGGAGTGGGTTGGGACTGAAGCTTTCTTT. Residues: CASSQRGQEWVGTEAFF.